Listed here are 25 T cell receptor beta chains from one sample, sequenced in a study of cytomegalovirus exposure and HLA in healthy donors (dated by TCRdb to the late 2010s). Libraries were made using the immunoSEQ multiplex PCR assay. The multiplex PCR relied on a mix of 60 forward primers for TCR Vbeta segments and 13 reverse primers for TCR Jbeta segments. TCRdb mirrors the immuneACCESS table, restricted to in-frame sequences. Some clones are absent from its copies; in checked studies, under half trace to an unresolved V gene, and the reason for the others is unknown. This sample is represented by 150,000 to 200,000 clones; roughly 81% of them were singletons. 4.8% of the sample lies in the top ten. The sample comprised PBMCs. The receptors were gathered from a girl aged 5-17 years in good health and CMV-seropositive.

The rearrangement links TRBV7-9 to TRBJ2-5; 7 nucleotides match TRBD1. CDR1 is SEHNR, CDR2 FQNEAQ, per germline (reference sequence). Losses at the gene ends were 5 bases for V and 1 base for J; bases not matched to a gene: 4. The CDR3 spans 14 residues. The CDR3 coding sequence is TGTGCCAGCAGCGTGGGGACAGCCCAAGAGACCCAGTACTTC. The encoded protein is CASSVGTAQETQYF.

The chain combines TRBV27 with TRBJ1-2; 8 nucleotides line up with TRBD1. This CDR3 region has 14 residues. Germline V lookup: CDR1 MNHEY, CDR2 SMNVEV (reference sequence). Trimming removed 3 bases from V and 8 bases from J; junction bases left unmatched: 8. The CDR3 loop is CASSLLGQGSGYTF. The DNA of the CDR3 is TGTGCCAGCAGTTTGTTAGGACAGGGAAGCGGCTACACCTTC.

This CDR3 reads CASSRSTGDYEQYF. DNA for the CDR3: TGTGCCAGCAGTCGTTCGACAGGGGACTACGAGCAGTACTTC. This chain uses TRBV6-6 with TRBJ2-7; TRBD1 agrees at 8 bases. The junction had 6 bases not matched to a gene; V was cut back by 5 bases and J by 3 bases. The CDR3 runs 14 residues. CDR1 is MNHNY, CDR2 SVGAGI, per germline (reference sequence).

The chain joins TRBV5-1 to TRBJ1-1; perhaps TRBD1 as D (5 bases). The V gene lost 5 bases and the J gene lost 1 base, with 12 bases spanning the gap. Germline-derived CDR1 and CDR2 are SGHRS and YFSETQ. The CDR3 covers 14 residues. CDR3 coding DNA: TGCGCCAGCAGTCCCGGACAAAAGAACACTGAAGCTTTCTTT. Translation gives CASSPGQKNTEAFF.

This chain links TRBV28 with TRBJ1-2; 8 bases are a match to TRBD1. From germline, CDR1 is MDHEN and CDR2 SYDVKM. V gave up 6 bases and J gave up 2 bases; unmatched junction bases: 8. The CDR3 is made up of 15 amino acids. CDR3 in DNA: TGTGCCAGCAGCCCCGACAGGGGTTACAACTATGGCTACACCTTC. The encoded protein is CASSPDRGYNYGYTF.

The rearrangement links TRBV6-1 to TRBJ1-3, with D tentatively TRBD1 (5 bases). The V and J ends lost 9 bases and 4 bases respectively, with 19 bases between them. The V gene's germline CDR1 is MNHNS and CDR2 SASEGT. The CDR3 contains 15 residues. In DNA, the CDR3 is TGTGCCAGTTATAAGGCAGGGATGGTCGGAAACACCATATATTTT. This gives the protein CASYKAGMVGNTIYF.

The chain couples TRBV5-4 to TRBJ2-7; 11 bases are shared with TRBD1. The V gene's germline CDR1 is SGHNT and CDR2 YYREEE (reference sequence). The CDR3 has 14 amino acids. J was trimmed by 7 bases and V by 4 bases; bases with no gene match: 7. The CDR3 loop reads CASSLGQGAREQYF. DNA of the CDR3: TGTGCCAGCAGCCTAGGACAGGGGGCGCGGGAGCAGTACTTC.

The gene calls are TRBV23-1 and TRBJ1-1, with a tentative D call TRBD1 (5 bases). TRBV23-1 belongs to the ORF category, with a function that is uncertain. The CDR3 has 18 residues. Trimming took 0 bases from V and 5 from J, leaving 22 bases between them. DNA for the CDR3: TGCGCCAGCAGTCAATCGGGGAGGGGAGCCGTGGATCGTACTGAAGCTTTCTTT. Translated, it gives CASSQSGRGAVDRTEAFF.

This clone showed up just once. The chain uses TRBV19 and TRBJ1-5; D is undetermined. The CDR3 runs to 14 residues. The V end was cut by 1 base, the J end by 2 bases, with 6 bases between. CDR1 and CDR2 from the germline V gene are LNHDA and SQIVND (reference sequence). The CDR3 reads CASSIVTGNQPQHF. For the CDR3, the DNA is TGTGCCAGTAGTATAGTAACAGGCAATCAGCCCCAGCATTTT.

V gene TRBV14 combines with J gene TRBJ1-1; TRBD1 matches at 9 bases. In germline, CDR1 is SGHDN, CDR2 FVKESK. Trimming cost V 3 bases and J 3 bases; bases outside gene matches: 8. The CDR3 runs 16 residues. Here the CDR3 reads CASSHSDRGWYTEAFF. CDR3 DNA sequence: TGTGCCAGCAGCCATTCCGACAGGGGGTGGTACACTGAAGCTTTCTTT.

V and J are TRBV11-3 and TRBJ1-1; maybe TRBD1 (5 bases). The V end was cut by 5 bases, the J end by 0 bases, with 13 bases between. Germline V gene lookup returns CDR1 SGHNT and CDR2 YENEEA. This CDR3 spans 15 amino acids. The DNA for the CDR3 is TGTGCCAGCAGCCCGAGGACAAACATGAACACTGAAGCTTTCTTT. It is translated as CASSPRTNMNTEAFF.

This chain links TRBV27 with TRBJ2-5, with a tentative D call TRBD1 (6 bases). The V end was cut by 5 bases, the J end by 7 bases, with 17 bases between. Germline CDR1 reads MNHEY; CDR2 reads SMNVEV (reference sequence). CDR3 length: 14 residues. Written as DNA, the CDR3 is TGTGCCAGCAGTCCCAGGTGGGGGCTCGGGACCCAGTACTTC. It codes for CASSPRWGLGTQYF.

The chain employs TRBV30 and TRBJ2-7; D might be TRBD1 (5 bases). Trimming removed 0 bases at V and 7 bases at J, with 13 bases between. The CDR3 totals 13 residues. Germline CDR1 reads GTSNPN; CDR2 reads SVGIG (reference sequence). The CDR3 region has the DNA TGTGCCTGGAGTGTACTACCCAGGGATGAGCAGTACTTC. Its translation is CAWSVLPRDEQYF.

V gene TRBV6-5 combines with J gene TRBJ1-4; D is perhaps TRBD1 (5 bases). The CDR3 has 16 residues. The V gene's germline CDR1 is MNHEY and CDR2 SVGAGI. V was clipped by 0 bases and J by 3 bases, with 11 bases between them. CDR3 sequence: CASSYSGGKPNEKLFF. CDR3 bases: TGTGCCAGCAGTTACTCCGGGGGGAAACCTAATGAAAAACTGTTTTTT.

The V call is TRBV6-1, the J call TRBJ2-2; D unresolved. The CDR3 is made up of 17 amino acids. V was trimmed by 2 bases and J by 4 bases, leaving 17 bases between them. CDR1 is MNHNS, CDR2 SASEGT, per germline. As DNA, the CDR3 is TGTGCCAGCAGTGAATACTATACCGGAGTTAGCACCGGGGAGCTGTTTTTT. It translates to CASSEYYTGVSTGELFF.

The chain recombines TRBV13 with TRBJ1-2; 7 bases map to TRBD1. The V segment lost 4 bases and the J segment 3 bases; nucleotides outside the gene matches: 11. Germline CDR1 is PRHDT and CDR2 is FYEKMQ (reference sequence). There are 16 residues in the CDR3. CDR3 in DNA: TGTGCCAGCAGCTCAACACAGGGGACGCCTGACTATGGCTACACCTTC. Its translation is CASSSTQGTPDYGYTF.

In DNA, the CDR3 is TGCGCCAGCAGCTATTCGGACACAGAAAAACTGTTTTTT. Amino acid sequence: CASSYSDTEKLFF. The genes are TRBV5-1 and TRBJ1-4, with D possibly matching TRBD1 (5 bases). CDR1 is SGHRS, CDR2 YFSETQ, per germline. This CDR3 is built from 13 residues. The V gene lost 3 bases and the J gene lost 8 bases, with 11 bases spanning the gap.

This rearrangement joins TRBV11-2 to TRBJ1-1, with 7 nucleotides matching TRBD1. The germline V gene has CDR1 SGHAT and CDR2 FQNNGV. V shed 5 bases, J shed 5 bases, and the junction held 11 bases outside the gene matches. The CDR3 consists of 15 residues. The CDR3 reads CASSLRTGRSTEAFF. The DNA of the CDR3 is TGTGCCAGCAGCCTAAGGACAGGCCGGTCTACTGAAGCTTTCTTT.

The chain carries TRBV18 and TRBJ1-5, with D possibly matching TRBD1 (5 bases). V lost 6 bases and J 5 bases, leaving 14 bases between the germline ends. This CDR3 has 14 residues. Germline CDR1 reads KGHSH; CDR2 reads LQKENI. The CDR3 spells CASSPGRGDQPQHF. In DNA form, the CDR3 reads TGTGCCAGCTCTCCAGGTAGGGGCGATCAGCCCCAGCATTTT.

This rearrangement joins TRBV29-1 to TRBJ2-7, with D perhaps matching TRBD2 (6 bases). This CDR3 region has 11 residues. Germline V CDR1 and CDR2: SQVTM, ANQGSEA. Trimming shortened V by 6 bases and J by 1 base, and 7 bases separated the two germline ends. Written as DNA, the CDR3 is TGCAGCGTCGGGACTTCCTACGAGCAGTACTTC. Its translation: CSVGTSYEQYF.

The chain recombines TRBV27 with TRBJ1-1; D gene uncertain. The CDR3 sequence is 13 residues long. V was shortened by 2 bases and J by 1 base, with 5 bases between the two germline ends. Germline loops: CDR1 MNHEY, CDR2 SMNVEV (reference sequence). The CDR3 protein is CASSLGPNTEAFF. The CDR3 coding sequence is TGTGCCAGCAGTTTAGGGCCGAACACTGAAGCTTTCTTT.

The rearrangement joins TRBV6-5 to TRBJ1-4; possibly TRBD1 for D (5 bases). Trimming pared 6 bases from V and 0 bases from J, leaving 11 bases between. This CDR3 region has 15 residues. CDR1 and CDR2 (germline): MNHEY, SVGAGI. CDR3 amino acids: CASRKDKTTNEKLFF. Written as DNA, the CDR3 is TGTGCCAGCAGAAAGGACAAGACAACTAATGAAAAACTGTTTTTT.

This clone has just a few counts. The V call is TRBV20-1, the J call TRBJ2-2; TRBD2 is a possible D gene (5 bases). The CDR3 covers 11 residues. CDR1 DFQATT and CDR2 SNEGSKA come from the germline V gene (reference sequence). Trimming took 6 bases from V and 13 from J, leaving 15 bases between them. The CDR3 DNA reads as TGCAGTGCGTATTTCGGAGGACGGCTGTTTTTT. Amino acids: CSAYFGGRLFF.

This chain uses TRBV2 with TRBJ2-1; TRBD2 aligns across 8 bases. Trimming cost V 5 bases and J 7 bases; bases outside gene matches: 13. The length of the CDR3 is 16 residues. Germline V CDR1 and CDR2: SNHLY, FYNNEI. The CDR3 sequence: CASSREERGSKNEQFF. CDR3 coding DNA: TGTGCCAGCAGTCGAGAGGAGCGGGGGTCTAAAAATGAGCAGTTCTTC.

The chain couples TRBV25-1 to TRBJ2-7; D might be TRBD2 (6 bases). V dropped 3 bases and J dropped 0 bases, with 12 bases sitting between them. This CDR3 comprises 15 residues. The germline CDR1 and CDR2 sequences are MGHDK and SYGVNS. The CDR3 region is CASSDLGGLSYEQYF. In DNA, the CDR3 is TGTGCCAGCAGTGACTTGGGGGGTCTCTCCTACGAGCAGTACTTC.